The rows below give T cell receptor beta chains drawn from one sample of a study of cytomegalovirus exposure and HLA in healthy donors. The assay was immunoSEQ multiplex PCR, and TCRdb's table has in-frame clones only and misses some. The table has about 110,000 clones, approximately 84% seen once; the top ten hold around 1.9%. The sample consisted of PBMCs. These receptors all come from a man aged 35 to 55 in good health and CMV-seronegative. CDR3s include the opening cysteine and the closing phenylalanine or tryptophan. D genes are given only for firm matches. A row's size may be missing; if present it is once, few, many or a size class.

>-|TRBJ2-1|TRBV5-1|-
TGCGCCAGCAGCTTTCAATCCGGAGGTAGACTAAACAATGAGCAGTTCTTC
CASSFQSGGRLNNEQFF
>-|TRBJ2-7|TRBV19|-
TGTGCCAGTAGTATTGAGGGCCCTTCCTACGAGCAGTACTTC
CASSIEGPSYEQYF
>-|TRBJ2-7|TRBV4-3|TRBD1
TGCGCCAGCAGCCACCGGACAGGGGTCTACGAGCAGTACTTC
CASSHRTGVYEQYF
>once|TRBJ2-7|TRBV5-4|-
TGTGCCAGCAGTCTAATGAACTACGAGCAGTACTTC
CASSLMNYEQYF
>-|TRBJ2-7|TRBV6-6|-
TGTGCCAGCAGTTACCAGGGGTCCGAGCAGTACTTC
CASSYQGSEQYF
>-|TRBJ2-5|TRBV19|TRBD1
TGTGCCAGTAGTATAGGACAGGGCCAAGAGACCCAGTACTTC
CASSIGQGQETQYF
>-|TRBJ1-1|TRBV5-1|TRBD1
TGCGCCAGCAGCAAAACCCGGACAGGGGGCACTGAAGCTTTCTTT
CASSKTRTGGTEAFF
>-|TRBJ2-2|TRBV7-9|-
TGTGCCAGCAGATCCGGACTTTACACCGGGGAGCTGTTTTTT
CASRSGLYTGELFF
>-|TRBJ2-7|TRBV5-6|-
TGTGCCAGCAGCTTGGATCGGGCCTACGAGCAGTACTTC
CASSLDRAYEQYF
>-|TRBJ1-4|TRBV29-1|-
TGCAGCGTTGAAGTGGGACTTCCCGGGGGGGAAAAACTGTTTTTT
CSVEVGLPGGEKLFF
>-|TRBJ1-2|TRBV10-2|-
TGCGCCAGCAGTGACCTACAGGGTAACTATGGCTACACCTTC
CASSDLQGNYGYTF
>-|TRBJ2-2|TRBV6-1|TRBD2
TGTGCCAGCAGTGAAGCTAGCGGGGGGGCCGGGGAGCTGTTTTTT
CASSEASGGAGELFF
>few|TRBJ2-3|TRBV9|-
TGTGCCAGCAGCGTAGCCGGGCGGGCAGATACGCAGTATTTT
CASSVAGRADTQYF
>-|TRBJ1-2|TRBV29-1|-
TGCAGCGTTGAAGATCTTTATGGCTACACCTTC
CSVEDLYGYTF
>-|TRBJ1-1|TRBV4-2|-
TGTGCCAGCAGCCAAGGCGCGGGCAACTGGATCATGAACACTGAAGCTTTCTTT
CASSQGAGNWIMNTEAFF
>-|TRBJ1-1|TRBV2|-
TGTGCCAGCAGCTTGGGGGGGGGAACTGAAGCTTTCTTT
CASSLGGGTEAFF
>once|TRBJ1-1|TRBV5-4|TRBD1
TGTGCCAGCAGCTGGGACAGGTACACTGAAGCTTTCTTT
CASSWDRYTEAFF
>-|TRBJ2-1|TRBV5-1|-
TGCGCCAGCAGCTTGGGGGGAGCATACAATGAGCAGTTCTTC
CASSLGGAYNEQFF
>-|TRBJ1-6|TRBV4-3|-
TGCGCCAGCAGCCAAGAGCAGGGTAGTAATTCACCCCTCCACTTT
CASSQEQGSNSPLHF
>-|TRBJ2-7|TRBV6-5|-
TGTGCCTCTCGATTTTCAGGGGCCTACGAGCAGTACTTC
CASRFSGAYEQYF
>-|TRBJ1-1|TRBV6-5|-
TGTGCCAGCAGTTACTCGGAGGGCCCCAGGGAAAAAGCTTTCTTT
CASSYSEGPREKAFF
>once|TRBJ1-6|TRBV5-4|TRBD1
TGTGCCAGCAGCTTGGGGAGTCAGGGGGGTAGATCACCCCTCCACTTT
CASSLGSQGGRSPLHF
>few|TRBJ2-1|TRBV5-1|TRBD2
TGCGCCAGCAGCCGGGGGGGCTCCTACAATGAGCAGTTCTTC
CASSRGGSYNEQFF
>-|TRBJ1-2|TRBV5-4|TRBD1
TGTGCCAGCAGCATTAACAGGGGGCTCATGGTCGACTATGGCTACACCTTC
CASSINRGLMVDYGYTF
>-|TRBJ1-6|TRBV7-2|TRBD1
TGTGCCAGCAGCTTGGGACAGTTTAATTCACCCCTCCACTTT
CASSLGQFNSPLHF
>-|TRBJ2-7|TRBV5-8|TRBD1
TGTGCCAGCAGCTTAATTCCTCTAGGGACAGTTTCCTACGAGCAGTACTTC
CASSLIPLGTVSYEQYF
>-|TRBJ1-2|TRBV28|-
TGTGCCAGCAGTTATCTGGACAGATTATACTACACCTTC
CASSYLDRLYYTF
>-|TRBJ1-1|TRBV6-4|-
TGTGCCAGCAGTGTGGAGGGCACCACTGAAGCTTTCTTT
CASSVEGTTEAFF
>-|TRBJ2-5|TRBV7-2|-
TGTGCCAGCAGCTTAAGGGGAGAGACCCAGTACTTC
CASSLRGETQYF
>-|TRBJ1-5|TRBV30|TRBD1
TGTGCCTGGAGTGTAGGGGGCAGGGGGACGAGTCAGCCCCAGCATTTT
CAWSVGGRGTSQPQHF
>-|TRBJ2-3|TRBV5-8|TRBD1
TGTGCCAGCAGCTTGGGGAGACAGGGAATAGATACGCAGTATTTT
CASSLGRQGIDTQYF